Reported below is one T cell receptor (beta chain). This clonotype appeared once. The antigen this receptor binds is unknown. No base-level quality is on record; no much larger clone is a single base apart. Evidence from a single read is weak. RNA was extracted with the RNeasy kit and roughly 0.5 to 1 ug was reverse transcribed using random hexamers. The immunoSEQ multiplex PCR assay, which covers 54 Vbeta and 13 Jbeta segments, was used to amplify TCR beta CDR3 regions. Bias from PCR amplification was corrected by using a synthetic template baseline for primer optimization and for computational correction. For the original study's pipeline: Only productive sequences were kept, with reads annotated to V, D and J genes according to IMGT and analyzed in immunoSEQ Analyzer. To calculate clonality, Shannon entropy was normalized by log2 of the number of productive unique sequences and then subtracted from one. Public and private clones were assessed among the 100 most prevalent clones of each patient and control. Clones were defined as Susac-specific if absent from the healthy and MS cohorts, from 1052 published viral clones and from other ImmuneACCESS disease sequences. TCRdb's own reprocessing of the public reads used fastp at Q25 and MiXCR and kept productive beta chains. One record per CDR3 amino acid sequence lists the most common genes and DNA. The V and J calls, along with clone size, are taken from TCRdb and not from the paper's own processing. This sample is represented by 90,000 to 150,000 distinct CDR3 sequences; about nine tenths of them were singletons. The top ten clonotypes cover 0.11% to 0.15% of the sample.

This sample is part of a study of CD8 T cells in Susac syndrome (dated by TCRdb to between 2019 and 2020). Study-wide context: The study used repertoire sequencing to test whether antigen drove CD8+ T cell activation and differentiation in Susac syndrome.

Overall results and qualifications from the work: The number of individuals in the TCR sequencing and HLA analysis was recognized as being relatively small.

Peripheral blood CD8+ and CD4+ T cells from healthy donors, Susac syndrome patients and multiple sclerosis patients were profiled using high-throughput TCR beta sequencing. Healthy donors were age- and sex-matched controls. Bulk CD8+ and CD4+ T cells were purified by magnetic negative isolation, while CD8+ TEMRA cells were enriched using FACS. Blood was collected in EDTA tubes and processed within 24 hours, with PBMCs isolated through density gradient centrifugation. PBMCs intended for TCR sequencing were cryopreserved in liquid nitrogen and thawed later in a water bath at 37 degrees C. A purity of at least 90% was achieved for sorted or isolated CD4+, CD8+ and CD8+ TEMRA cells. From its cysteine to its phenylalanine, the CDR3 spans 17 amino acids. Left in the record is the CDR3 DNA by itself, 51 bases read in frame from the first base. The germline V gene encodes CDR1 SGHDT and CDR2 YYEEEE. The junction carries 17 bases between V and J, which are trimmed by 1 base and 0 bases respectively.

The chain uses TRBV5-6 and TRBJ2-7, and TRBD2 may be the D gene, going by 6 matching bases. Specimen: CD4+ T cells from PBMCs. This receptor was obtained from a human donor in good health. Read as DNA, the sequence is TGTGCCAGCAGCTTGTCGCTGGGACTGAGCATCTCCTACGAGCAGTACTTC. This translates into CASSLSLGLSISYEQYF.